This is a list of T cell receptor beta chains from one sample in a study of blood T cell repertoires in COVID-19. The method was immunoSEQ multiplex PCR; TCRdb's version includes in-frame clones alone and lacks a portion of them. The profile shows some 150,000 clones, 70% to 85% of them singletons. Sequencing was done on a sample of peripheral blood. The receptors shown here come from a man in his sixties who had recovered from COVID-19. CDR3s include the opening cysteine and the closing phenylalanine or tryptophan. D genes are given only for firm matches. Expanded clones are given a class, and other clones once, few, many or no size at all.

DNA	CDR3	D	V	size	J
TGTGCCAGCAAACTAGGAGCACGGACAGAACAAAGCAATCAGCCCCAGCATTTT	CASKLGARTEQSNQPQHF	NA	TRBV2	NA	TRBJ1-5
TGCGCCAGCAGGGTAGCGGGGGGGCAAGAGACCCAGTACTTC	CASRVAGGQETQYF	TRBD2	TRBV5-1	few	TRBJ2-5
TGTGCCAGCAGCCGTAGCTGGGTAGCAAACTATGGCTACACCTTC	CASSRSWVANYGYTF	NA	TRBV9	NA	TRBJ1-2
TGTGCCAGCAGCCGTAGGACAGGATTGAACACTGAAGCTTTCTTT	CASSRRTGLNTEAFF	TRBD1	TRBV7-2	NA	TRBJ1-1
TGTGCCAGCAGTTTATCCGGACAGTCGACCGAGCAGTACTTC	CASSLSGQSTEQYF	NA	TRBV27	once	TRBJ2-7
TGTGCCAGCTCTCCTAGGGGGACACAAGGCTACACCTTC	CASSPRGTQGYTF	NA	TRBV9	once	TRBJ1-2
TGCGCCAGCAGCTCAGGGCGTAATTCACCCCTCCACTTT	CASSSGRNSPLHF	NA	TRBV5-1	NA	TRBJ1-6
TGTGCCAGCCGGACTAGCGGCGTCCATGAGCAGTTCTTC	CASRTSGVHEQFF	TRBD2	TRBV27	NA	TRBJ2-1
TGTGCCAGCAGGCCCGGACTAGCGAAAGATACGCAGTATTTT	CASRPGLAKDTQYF	TRBD2	TRBV7-2	NA	TRBJ2-3
TGTGCCACCAGGTCGACAGTAAACACTGAAGCTTTCTTT	CATRSTVNTEAFF	NA	TRBV24-1	NA	TRBJ1-1
TGTGCCAGCAGTGAAGGGTCCGGGACTCCCTTCTATGGCTACACCTTC	CASSEGSGTPFYGYTF	NA	TRBV6-1	NA	TRBJ1-2
TGTGCCATCAGTGAGTCGATGTTGGGGGGATCCTACAATGAGCAGTTCTTC	CAISESMLGGSYNEQFF	NA	TRBV10-3	NA	TRBJ2-1
TGTGCCAGCAGTTATCCCCTGATCGCGGGCGGGGGGGCCTCAGATACGCAGTATTTT	CASSYPLIAGGGASDTQYF	TRBD2	TRBV6-2/TRBV6-3	NA	TRBJ2-3
TGTGCCAGCAGCCCCCGGCTACAAGGGGGTTACAATGAGCAGTTCTTC	CASSPRLQGGYNEQFF	NA	TRBV7-8	NA	TRBJ2-1
TGTGCCAGCAGCCAAGATAGCTTTGGCCAGCTTGGCTACACCTTC	CASSQDSFGQLGYTF	NA	TRBV4-2	NA	TRBJ1-2
TGTGCCAGCAGCTTCGTTATTAGCAATCAGCCCCAGCATTTT	CASSFVISNQPQHF	NA	TRBV7-2	NA	TRBJ1-5
TGCAGTGCGGCGACACGTTACGAGCAGTACTTC	CSAATRYEQYF	NA	TRBV20-1	NA	TRBJ2-7
TGTGCCAGCCAGCGGGCAGCCGGTGAGGGCTACACCTTC	CASQRAAGEGYTF	NA	TRBV6-5	few	TRBJ1-2
TGCAGCGCCCTTAGCGGCCTGTTAGGGCAGTACTTC	CSALSGLLGQYF	NA	TRBV29-1	NA	TRBJ2-7
TGTGCCAGCAGTGGACAGGGGGTGGGCAACACCGGGGAGCTGTTTTTT	CASSGQGVGNTGELFF	TRBD1	TRBV6-1	NA	TRBJ2-2
TGTGCCAGCAGCTCACAGGGGCCGAACACCGGGGAGCTGTTTTTT	CASSSQGPNTGELFF	TRBD1	TRBV7-3	few	TRBJ2-2
TGCGCCAGCAGCTTGGCAGGGCTGGATGAAAAACTGTTTTTT	CASSLAGLDEKLFF	NA	TRBV5-1	NA	TRBJ1-4
TGTGCCAGCAGCCCCCGACAGGCCACCACGAGGGCTTTCTTT	CASSPRQATTRAFF	NA	TRBV3-1/TRBV3-2	NA	TRBJ1-1
TGTGCCAGCAGCCTGTCCGGACATTACTCCTACGAGCAGTACTTC	CASSLSGHYSYEQYF	NA	TRBV5-6	NA	TRBJ2-7
TGTGCCAGCAGCTTAGATGGGACAGGGTTTAATTCACCCCTCCACTTT	CASSLDGTGFNSPLHF	TRBD1	TRBV11-2	NA	TRBJ1-6
TGTGCCAGCAGTGGGGCCTCCTACAATGAGCAGTTCTTC	CASSGASYNEQFF	NA	TRBV2	NA	TRBJ2-1
TGTGCCAGCAGCGCAACTAGATTGAGTTCTGGGGCCAACGTCCTGACTTTC	CASSATRLSSGANVLTF	NA	TRBV7-2	NA	TRBJ2-6
TGTGCCAGCAGCCAGGGGAGCAGACAGAGGTATTCACCCCTCCACTTT	CASSQGSRQRYSPLHF	NA	TRBV5-4	NA	TRBJ1-6
TGTGCCAGCAGCTTAGATCAGTTTCGGGGAGGGGCCGAATCAGATACGCAGTATTTT	CASSLDQFRGGAESDTQYF	TRBD2	TRBV11-2	few	TRBJ2-3
TGTGCCAGCAGTCCCGGGTTCGGGGAAGCTTTCTTT	CASSPGFGEAFF	NA	TRBV12-3/TRBV12-4	NA	TRBJ1-1
TGTGCCAGCAGCATAGACAGGGGACCCAACTATGGCTACACCTTC	CASSIDRGPNYGYTF	TRBD1	TRBV5-6	NA	TRBJ1-2
TGTGCCAGCAGCATGGACAGGGTTGCTAATGAAAAACTGTTTTTT	CASSMDRVANEKLFF	TRBD1	TRBV7-9	NA	TRBJ1-4
TGTGCCAGCAGCCCAGGGGGGCACTACGAGCAGTACTTC	CASSPGGHYEQYF	NA	TRBV9	NA	TRBJ2-7
TGTGCCAGCAGTTGGCGGCCAGACAACACTGAAGCTTTCTTT	CASSWRPDNTEAFF	NA	TRBV6-5	NA	TRBJ1-1
TGTGCCAGCAGCCCAACGCTCAGAGGAGATGGCTACACCTTC	CASSPTLRGDGYTF	NA	TRBV5-4	NA	TRBJ1-2
TGTGCCAGCAGCTTGACAGGGGCGGTGGACAATGAGCAGTTCTTC	CASSLTGAVDNEQFF	TRBD1	TRBV7-9	NA	TRBJ2-1
TGTGCCAGCAAAGGGACAGGGAATCAGCCCCAGCATTTT	CASKGTGNQPQHF	TRBD1	TRBV19	NA	TRBJ1-5
TGTGCCAGCAGTCCCCCCAGGGGAGACTACTATGGCTACACCTTC	CASSPPRGDYYGYTF	NA	TRBV28	few	TRBJ1-2
TGTGCCAGTAGAACAAATCGGAGGGGACTCCGAGGGATGAACACTGAAGCTTTCTTT	CASRTNRRGLRGMNTEAFF	NA	TRBV19	once	TRBJ1-1
TGTGCCAGCAGCTATGGGGCCACAGATACGCAGTATTTT	CASSYGATDTQYF	NA	TRBV5-8	NA	TRBJ2-3
TGCGCCAGCAGCTTGGATCGGGGTCCCTACGAGCAGTACTTC	CASSLDRGPYEQYF	NA	TRBV5-1	NA	TRBJ2-7
TGTGCCAGCAGCCAAAGAACAGGGGGCTTTGGCTACACCTTC	CASSQRTGGFGYTF	TRBD1	TRBV14	NA	TRBJ1-2
TGTGCCAGCAGCTCCATGGGGGGTATGAACACTGAAGCTTTCTTT	CASSSMGGMNTEAFF	NA	TRBV7-2	NA	TRBJ1-1
TGTGCCAGCAGCGTGAACCGGGACAGATACACCTTC	CASSVNRDRYTF	TRBD1	TRBV7-9	once	TRBJ1-2
TGTGCCAGTTCGGTCCAGGGTCCTAACTATGGCTACACCTTC	CASSVQGPNYGYTF	NA	TRBV19	NA	TRBJ1-2
TGTGCCAGCCGCCCTGGGGCCTCTAGCACAGATACGCAGTATTTT	CASRPGASSTDTQYF	NA	TRBV7-9	NA	TRBJ2-3
TGTGCCAGCTCTCGCAACAGGGGGGACTACGAGCAGTACTTC	CASSRNRGDYEQYF	TRBD1	TRBV18	NA	TRBJ2-7
TGTGCCAGCAGCACGGGACAGGGTCACCCGAGAGAAGGCTACACCTTC	CASSTGQGHPREGYTF	TRBD1	TRBV7-3	NA	TRBJ1-2
TGTGCCAGCAGTTACTCGGGGGACAGGGCTGGAAACACCATATATTTT	CASSYSGDRAGNTIYF	TRBD1	TRBV6-6	NA	TRBJ1-3
TGTGCCAGCAGCTTGCCGGGGGATCAGCCCCAGCATTTT	CASSLPGDQPQHF	NA	TRBV5-4	NA	TRBJ1-5
TGTGCCAGCAGCCAAGATCAGGGTTTCTCACCCCTCCACTTT	CASSQDQGFSPLHF	NA	TRBV4-2	NA	TRBJ1-6
TGTGCCAGCAGCCCGGTGGGACTAGCGGGGGATTCGGAGACCCAGTACTTC	CASSPVGLAGDSETQYF	TRBD2	TRBV9	NA	TRBJ2-5
TGTGCCAGCAGGCCTACTAGCGGGGGAATTTACGAGCAGTACTTC	CASRPTSGGIYEQYF	TRBD2	TRBV6-6	NA	TRBJ2-7
TGTGCCAGCAGCCCCAGTTACACAGATACGCAGTATTTT	CASSPSYTDTQYF	NA	TRBV7-2	NA	TRBJ2-3
TGTGCCAGCAGCTTAGCCGGGACAGTCTACGAGCAGTACTTC	CASSLAGTVYEQYF	TRBD1	TRBV7-2	NA	TRBJ2-7
TGTGCCACCAGTGACCCGACAGGGAGCTCCTACAATGAGCAGTTCTTC	CATSDPTGSSYNEQFF	TRBD1	TRBV24-1	NA	TRBJ2-1
TGCAGCGTTGAAGATCCATTGGGGCAGGGGGCAGGGGAGACCCAGTACTTC	CSVEDPLGQGAGETQYF	TRBD1	TRBV29-1	once	TRBJ2-5
TGTGCCAGCAGCTTAGAGCGGTTAGTTAAGTCGGATACGCAGTATTTT	CASSLERLVKSDTQYF	NA	TRBV7-2	many	TRBJ2-3